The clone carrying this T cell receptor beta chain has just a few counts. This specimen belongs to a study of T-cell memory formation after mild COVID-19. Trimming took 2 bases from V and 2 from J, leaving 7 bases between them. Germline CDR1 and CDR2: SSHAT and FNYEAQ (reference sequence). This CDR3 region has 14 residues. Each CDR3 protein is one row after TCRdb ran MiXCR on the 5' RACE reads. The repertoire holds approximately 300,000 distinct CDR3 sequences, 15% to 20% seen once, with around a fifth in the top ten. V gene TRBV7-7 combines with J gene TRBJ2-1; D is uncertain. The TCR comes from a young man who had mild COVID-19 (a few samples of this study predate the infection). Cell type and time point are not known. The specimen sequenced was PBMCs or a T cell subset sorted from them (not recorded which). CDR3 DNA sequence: TGTGCCAGCAGCTTAACACCAACCTACAATGAGCAGTTCTTC. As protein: CASSLTPTYNEQFF.